The 15 T cell receptor beta chains below were found in one sample sequenced in a study of monozygotic twins with inflammatory bowel disease. One entry per CDR3 protein, without DNA, is what TCRdb gives after re-calling the 5' RACE reads. The ten most abundant clones cover 2% to 2.5% of a sample with hundreds of thousands of distinct CDR3 sequences. The sequenced sample was blood. These receptors all come from a human donor with ulcerative colitis or Crohn's disease, or a healthy co-twin of an affected twin (not recorded which).

This chain uses TRBV5-1 with TRBJ2-2. The germline V gene encodes CDR1 SGHRS and CDR2 YFSETQ. The CDR3 loop spans 12 amino acids. The CDR3 protein is CASSRLAGELFF.

The chain's CDR3 is CASSLAARLAGVYNEQFF. V is TRBV5-1 and J is TRBJ2-1; lacking DNA, the TRBD2 call made by TCRdb goes unchecked. Germline lookup yields CDR1 SGHRS and CDR2 YFSETQ. CDR3 length equals 18 residues.

The chain combines TRBV28 with TRBJ1-5. The V gene's germline CDR1 is MDHEN and CDR2 SYDVKM. The CDR3 contains 15 residues. CDR3 sequence: CASSRLAASNQPQHF.

This sequence joins TRBV7-9 and TRBJ1-6. CDR3 length: 15 amino acids. The V gene's germline CDR1 is SEHNR and CDR2 FQNEAQ (reference sequence). CDR3 amino acids: CASSLDAKGNSPLHF.

V is TRBV5-1 and J is TRBJ2-5; TCRdb picks TRBD1, but there is no DNA to check that call. The CDR3 is made up of 13 amino acids. Per germline, CDR1 SGHRS and CDR2 YFSETQ. The chain's CDR3 is CASSRRQQETQYF.

This rearrangement joins TRBV10-3 to TRBJ2-7. In germline, CDR1 is ENHRY, CDR2 SYGVKD. The CDR3 has 12 amino acids. This chain's CDR3 is CAISGLNYEQYF.

CDR3 region: CAIKDGDLNEQFF. This chain connects TRBV10-3 to TRBJ2-1. Germline CDR1 ENHRY, CDR2 SYGVKD. This CDR3 comprises 13 residues.

The chain employs TRBV28 and TRBJ2-4; TCRdb's D gene call, TRBD1, goes unchecked for lack of DNA. Germline CDR1 MDHEN, CDR2 SYDVKM. The CDR3 contains 14 residues. CDR3: CASSLSPTRNIQYF.

The rearrangement links TRBV27 to TRBJ2-7; the D call from TCRdb, TRBD1, cannot be confirmed without DNA. The length of the CDR3 is 14 residues. Germline loops: CDR1 MNHEY, CDR2 SMNVEV (reference sequence). The CDR3: CASSDRDTPGEQYF.

The CDR3 here is CASSLTQGDGYTF. The chain employs TRBV7-3 and TRBJ1-2; the TCRdb call, TRBD1, lacks DNA for checking. CDR3 length: 13 residues. Germline lookup yields CDR1 SGHTA and CDR2 FQGTGA.

The J gene is TRBJ2-5, the V gene TRBV11-2. Germline loops: CDR1 SGHAT, CDR2 FQNNGV. The CDR3 is made up of 15 amino acids. The CDR3: CASSLAQINQETQYF.

The chain has TRBV7-2 and TRBJ2-3; TCRdb's assignment of TRBD2 cannot be checked, as there is no DNA. Germline loops: CDR1 SGHTA, CDR2 FQGNSA. This CDR3 is 16 amino acids long. The CDR3 sequence is CASSLVAGVLSDTQYF.

V is TRBV6-6 and J is TRBJ2-1; TCRdb's D gene call, TRBD1, goes unchecked for lack of DNA. CDR1 is MNHNY and CDR2 is SVGAGI in the germline V gene (reference sequence). The CDR3 length is 14 residues. This CDR3 is CASRFTGAGYEQFF.

The genes are TRBV9 and TRBJ2-3; TCRdb reports TRBD2, a call that lacks DNA to check it against. CDR3 length: 17 amino acids. The germline V gene encodes CDR1 SGDLS and CDR2 YYNGEE. CDR3 sequence reads: CASSVEVGGFSTDTQYF.

The chain recombines TRBV4-1 with TRBJ1-4; TCRdb picks TRBD1, but there is no DNA to check that call. Germline V gene data show CDR1 as MGHRA and CDR2 as YSYEKL. There are 18 residues in the CDR3. CDR3 protein: CASSPQQGARTGNEKLFF.